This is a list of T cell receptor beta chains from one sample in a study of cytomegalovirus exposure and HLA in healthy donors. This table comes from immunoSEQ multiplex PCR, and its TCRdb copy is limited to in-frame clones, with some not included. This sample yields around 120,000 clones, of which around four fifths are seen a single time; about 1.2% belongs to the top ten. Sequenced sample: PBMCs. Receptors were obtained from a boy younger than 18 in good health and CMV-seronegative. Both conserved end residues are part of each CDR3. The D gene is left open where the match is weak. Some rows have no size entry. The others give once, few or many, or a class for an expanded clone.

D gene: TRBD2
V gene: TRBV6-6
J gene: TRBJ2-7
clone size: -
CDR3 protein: CASSYSGLNFDEQYF
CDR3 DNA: TGTGCCAGCAGTTACTCGGGACTAAATTTCGACGAGCAGTACTTC

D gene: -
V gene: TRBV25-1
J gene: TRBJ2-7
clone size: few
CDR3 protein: CASSEMRRRVTYEQYF
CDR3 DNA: TGTGCCAGCAGTGAAATGAGGCGGCGTGTCACCTACGAGCAGTACTTC

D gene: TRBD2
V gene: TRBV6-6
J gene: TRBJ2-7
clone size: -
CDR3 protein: CASSPHTSAAYEQYF
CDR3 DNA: TGTGCCAGCAGTCCTCATACTAGCGCAGCCTACGAGCAGTACTTC

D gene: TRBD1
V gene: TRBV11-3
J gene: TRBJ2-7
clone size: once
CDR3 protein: CASSKMKGAPGEQYF
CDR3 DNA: TGTGCCAGCAGCAAAATGAAGGGGGCCCCTGGCGAGCAGTACTTC

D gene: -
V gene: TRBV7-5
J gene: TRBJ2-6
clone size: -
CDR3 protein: CARSLVRDRSSGANVLTF
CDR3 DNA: TGTGCCAGAAGCTTAGTTAGGGACAGGTCCTCTGGGGCCAACGTCCTGACTTTC

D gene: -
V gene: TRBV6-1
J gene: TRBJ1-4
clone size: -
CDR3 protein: CASSGNRLAAEKLFF
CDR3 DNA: TGTGCCAGCAGTGGCAACAGGCTGGCGGCTGAAAAACTGTTTTTT

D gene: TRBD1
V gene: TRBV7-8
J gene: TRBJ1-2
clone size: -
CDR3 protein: CASSSGTGSYGYTF
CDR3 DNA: TGTGCCAGCAGCTCCGGGACAGGGAGCTATGGCTACACCTTC

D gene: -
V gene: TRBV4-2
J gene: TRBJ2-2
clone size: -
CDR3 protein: CASSQSVISGTATGELFF
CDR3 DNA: TGTGCCAGCAGCCAAAGTGTGATATCAGGGACTGCAACCGGGGAGCTGTTTTTT

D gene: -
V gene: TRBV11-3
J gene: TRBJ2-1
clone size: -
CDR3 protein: CASTPAASYNEQFF
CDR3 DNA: TGTGCCAGCACCCCAGCGGCCTCCTACAATGAGCAGTTCTTC

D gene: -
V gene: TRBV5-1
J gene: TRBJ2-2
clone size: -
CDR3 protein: CASSPTITGNTGELFF
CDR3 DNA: TGCGCCAGCAGCCCGACCATTACAGGGAACACCGGGGAGCTGTTTTTT

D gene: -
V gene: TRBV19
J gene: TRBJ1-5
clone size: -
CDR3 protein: CASSIGRAGNQPQHF
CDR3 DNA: TGTGCCAGTAGTATCGGCAGGGCCGGCAATCAGCCCCAGCATTTT

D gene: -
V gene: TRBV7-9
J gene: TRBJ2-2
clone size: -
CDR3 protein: CASSPSGTGELFF
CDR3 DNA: TGTGCCAGCAGCCCTTCCGGCACCGGGGAGCTGTTTTTT

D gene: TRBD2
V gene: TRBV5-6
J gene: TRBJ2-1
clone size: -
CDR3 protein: CASSRGLVTYNEQFF
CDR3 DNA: TGTGCCAGCAGCCGGGGACTAGTGACTTACAATGAGCAGTTCTTC

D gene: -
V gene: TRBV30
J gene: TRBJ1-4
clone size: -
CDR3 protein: CAWSAGEGGEKLFF
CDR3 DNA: TGTGCCTGGAGTGCGGGGGAGGGAGGAGAAAAACTGTTTTTT

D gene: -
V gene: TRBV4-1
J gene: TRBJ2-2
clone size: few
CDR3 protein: CASSQVGGNTGELFF
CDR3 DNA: TGCGCCAGCAGCCAAGTGGGGGGGAACACCGGGGAGCTGTTTTTT

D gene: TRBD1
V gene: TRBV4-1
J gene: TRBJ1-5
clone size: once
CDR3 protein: CASSPVGTGPRQPQHF
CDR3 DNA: TGCGCCAGCAGCCCTGTGGGGACAGGGCCTCGGCAGCCCCAGCATTTT

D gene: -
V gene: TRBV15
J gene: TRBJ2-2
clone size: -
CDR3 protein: CATSRDPLLGELFF
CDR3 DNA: TGTGCCACCAGCAGAGATCCCCTACTGGGGGAGCTGTTTTTT

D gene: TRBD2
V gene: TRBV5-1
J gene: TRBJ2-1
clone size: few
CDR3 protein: CASSPPGLGYEQFF
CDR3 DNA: TGCGCCAGCAGCCCTCCGGGACTAGGATACGAGCAGTTCTTC

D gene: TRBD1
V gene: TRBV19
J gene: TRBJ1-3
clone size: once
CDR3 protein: CASSSRDSLSGNTIYF
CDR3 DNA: TGTGCCAGTAGTTCCCGGGACAGTCTCTCTGGAAACACCATATATTTT

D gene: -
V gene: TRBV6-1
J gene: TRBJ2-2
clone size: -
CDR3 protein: CASKLEQGNTGELFF
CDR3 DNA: TGTGCCAGCAAGTTAGAACAGGGGAACACCGGGGAGCTGTTTTTT

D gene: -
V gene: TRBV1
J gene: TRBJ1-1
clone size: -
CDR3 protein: CTSSSIRQTALLNTEAFF
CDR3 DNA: TGCACCAGCAGCTCAATTCGACAGACGGCTTTACTGAACACTGAAGCTTTCTTT

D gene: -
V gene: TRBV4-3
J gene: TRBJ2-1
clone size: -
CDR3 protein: CASSQGPGGPGEQFF
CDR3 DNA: TGCGCCAGCAGCCAAGGCCCCGGGGGACCGGGCGAGCAGTTCTTC

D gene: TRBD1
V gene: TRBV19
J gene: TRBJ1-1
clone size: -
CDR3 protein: CASILTGGTEAFF
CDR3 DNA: TGTGCCAGTATCCTGACAGGGGGCACTGAAGCTTTCTTT

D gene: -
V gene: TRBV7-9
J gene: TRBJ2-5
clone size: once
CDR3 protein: CASSLVGETQYF
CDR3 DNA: TGTGCCAGCAGCTTAGTCGGGGAGACCCAGTACTTC

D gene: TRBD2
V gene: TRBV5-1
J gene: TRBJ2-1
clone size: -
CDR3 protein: CASSWALAGKANEQFF
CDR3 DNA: TGCGCCAGCAGCTGGGCTCTAGCGGGTAAAGCTAATGAGCAGTTCTTC

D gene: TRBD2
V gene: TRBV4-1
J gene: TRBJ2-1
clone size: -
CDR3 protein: CASSQDRLARYNEQFF
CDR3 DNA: TGCGCCAGCAGCCAAGATCGACTAGCACGGTACAATGAGCAGTTCTTC

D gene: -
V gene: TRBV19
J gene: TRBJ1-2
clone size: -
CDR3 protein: CASSRGGAADGYTF
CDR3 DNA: TGTGCCAGTAGTAGGGGGGGCGCTGCAGATGGCTACACCTTC

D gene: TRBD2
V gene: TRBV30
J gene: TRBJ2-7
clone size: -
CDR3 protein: CAWGLAGPEQYF
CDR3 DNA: TGTGCCTGGGGACTAGCGGGACCCGAGCAGTACTTC

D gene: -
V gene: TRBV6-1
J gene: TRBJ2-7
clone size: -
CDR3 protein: CASSEPGDQSLYF
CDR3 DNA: TGTGCCAGCAGTGAACCGGGGGACCAGAGTCTGTACTTC

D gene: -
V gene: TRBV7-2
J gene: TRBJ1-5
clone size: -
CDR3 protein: CASSLELNSNQPQHF
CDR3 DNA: TGTGCCAGCAGCTTAGAACTGAATAGCAATCAGCCCCAGCATTTT

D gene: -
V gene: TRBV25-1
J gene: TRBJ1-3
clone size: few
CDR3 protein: CASRSVNAGNTIYF
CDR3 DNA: TGTGCCAGCAGGAGTGTGAACGCTGGAAACACCATATATTTT

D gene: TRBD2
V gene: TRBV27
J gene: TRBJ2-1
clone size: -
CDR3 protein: CASSLFGTSGYNEQFF
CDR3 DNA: TGTGCCAGCAGTTTGTTCGGGACTAGCGGGTACAATGAGCAGTTCTTC

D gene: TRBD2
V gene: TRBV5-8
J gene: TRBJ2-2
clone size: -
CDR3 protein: CASSQTSGRALAGELFF
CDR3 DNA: TGTGCCAGCAGCCAGACTAGCGGGAGGGCCCTCGCCGGGGAGCTGTTTTTT

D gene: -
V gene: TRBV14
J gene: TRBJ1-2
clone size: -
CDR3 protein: CASSQEGGQLYGYTF
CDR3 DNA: TGTGCCAGCAGCCAAGAAGGCGGTCAGTTGTATGGCTACACCTTC

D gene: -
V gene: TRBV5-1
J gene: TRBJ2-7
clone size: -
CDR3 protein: CASSLAKGTGYEQYF
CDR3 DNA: TGCGCCAGCAGCTTGGCCAAGGGGACTGGCTACGAGCAGTACTTC

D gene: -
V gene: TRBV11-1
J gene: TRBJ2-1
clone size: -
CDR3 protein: CASSSPEGYNEQFF
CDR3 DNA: TGTGCCAGCAGCTCCCCCGAGGGCTACAATGAGCAGTTCTTC

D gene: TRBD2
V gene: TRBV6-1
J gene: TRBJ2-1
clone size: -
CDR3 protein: CASSEDPGLASYNEQFF
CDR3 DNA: TGTGCCAGCAGTGAAGATCCGGGACTAGCGTCCTACAATGAGCAGTTCTTC

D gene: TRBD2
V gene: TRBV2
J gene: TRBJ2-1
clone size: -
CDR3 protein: CASSESSGRPNLNEQFF
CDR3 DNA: TGTGCCAGCAGTGAGTCTAGCGGGAGGCCAAATCTAAATGAGCAGTTCTTC

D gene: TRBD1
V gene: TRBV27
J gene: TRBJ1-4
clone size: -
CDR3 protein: CASSLQGAEKLFF
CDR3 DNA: TGTGCCAGCAGTTTACAGGGGGCTGAAAAACTGTTTTTT

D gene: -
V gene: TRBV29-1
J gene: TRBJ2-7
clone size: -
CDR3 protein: CSVEGSRGRAHEQYF
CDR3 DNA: TGCAGCGTTGAGGGGAGTAGGGGGAGGGCCCACGAGCAGTACTTC

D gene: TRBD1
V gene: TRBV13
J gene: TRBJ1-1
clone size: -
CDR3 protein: CASSSPGQGPNTEAFF
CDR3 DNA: TGTGCCAGCAGCTCCCCTGGACAGGGTCCGAACACTGAAGCTTTCTTT

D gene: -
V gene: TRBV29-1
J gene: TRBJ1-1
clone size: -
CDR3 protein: CSVERDLGAEAFF
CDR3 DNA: TGCAGCGTTGAACGGGACTTGGGCGCTGAAGCTTTCTTT

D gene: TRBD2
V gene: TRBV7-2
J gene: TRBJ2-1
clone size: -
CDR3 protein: CASSLGTRLYEQFF
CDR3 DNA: TGTGCCAGCAGCTTAGGGACTAGGCTCTATGAGCAGTTCTTC

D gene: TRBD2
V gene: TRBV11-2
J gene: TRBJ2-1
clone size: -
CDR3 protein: CASSSLAGYNEQFF
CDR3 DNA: TGTGCCAGCAGCTCCTTAGCGGGTTACAATGAGCAGTTCTTC

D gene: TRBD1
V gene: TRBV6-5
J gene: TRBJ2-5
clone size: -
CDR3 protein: CASRPQGVGETQYF
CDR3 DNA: TGTGCCAGCAGGCCACAGGGGGTGGGAGAGACCCAGTACTTC

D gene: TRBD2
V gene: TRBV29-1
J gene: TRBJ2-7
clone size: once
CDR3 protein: CSVASSSGRNSYEQYF
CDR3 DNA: TGCAGCGTTGCTTCGTCTAGCGGGAGGAACTCCTACGAGCAGTACTTC